This T cell receptor (beta chain) comes out of a study of blood T cell repertoires in COVID-19. Study-wide background: From the United States, Italy and Spain came samples of acute and convalescent COVID-19. The analysed material was cDNA or gDNA that came from T cells, B-cell-depleted T cells, or PBMCs.

V gave up 3 bases and J gave up 4 bases, with 12 bases separating them. CDR1 and CDR2 from the germline V gene are SGHVS and FNYEAQ. The CDR3 runs 15 residues. Authors' data handling: Amplification of reference gene primers provided the estimated nucleated cell counts. Only in-frame clones appear in the TCRdb table, and some are missing; sequencing was by immunoSEQ multiplex PCR. The D gene and trimming were derived from the DNA, and the V and J assignments and clone size from that table. The sample carries about 75,000 clones, 88% recorded once. The chain employs TRBV7-6 and TRBJ2-2; D not certain. This sequence was found in a human donor in a cohort sampled during active COVID-19. The sample was peripheral blood. CDR3 residues: CASSFTESLTGELFF. The CDR3 region has the DNA TGTGCCAGCAGCTTTACCGAGAGCCTCACCGGGGAGCTGTTTTTT.